This T cell receptor (beta chain) was found in a study of T cell responses to AZD1222 COVID-19 vaccine. Study-wide points: Spike was spanned by vaccine-associated CD4 TCRs, which were dominant at 160-218 and 743-854. Repertoire sampling occurred only after the peak T cell response.

Clones were sequenced by immunoSEQ multiplex PCR, and TCRdb holds only the in-frame ones, with some missing. The table shows about 78,000 clones, with 88% occurring only once. A remark on this clone: Its target is not known.

This CDR3 region has 14 residues. J was trimmed by 0 bases and V by 6 bases; bases with no gene match: 3. The germline V gene encodes CDR1 MNHEY and CDR2 SMNVEV (reference sequence). The sequenced sample was peripheral blood, obtained on day 0 of MenACWY control vaccination. The sequence came from an adult in good health. This chain connects TRBV27 to TRBJ1-1; TRBD1 matches at 8 bases. In DNA, the CDR3 is TGTGCCAGCAGCCAGGGGGCTGTGAACACTGAAGCTTTCTTT. Amino acid sequence: CASSQGAVNTEAFF.